This T cell receptor (beta chain) was sequenced in a study of cytomegalovirus exposure and HLA in healthy donors. Study results and caveats: The majority of CMV-associated TCR beta chains were reported as apparently HLA-restricted in a later analysis. As a later analysis showed, a missense DCLRE1C variant was linked to trimming of TCR beta V- and J-genes. At a 0.05 false discovery rate, a later analysis found around 15,000 TCR beta sequences to be associated with HLA alleles.

With respect to this clone: Antigen unknown.

CDR3 length: 14 amino acids. Trimming removed 5 bases from V and 7 bases from J; junction bases left unmatched: 9. CDR1 and CDR2 from the germline V gene are MDHEN and SYDVKM. 60 Vbeta and 13 Jbeta primers were used in PCR. The repertoire was sequenced with immunoSEQ multiplex PCR; TCRdb's copy has only in-frame clones and lacks some. The sample gives approximately 190,000 clones, roughly 80% of which show up once; about 1.7% is in the top ten. The TCR comes from a woman aged 18-30 years in good health and CMV-seronegative. Input material: PBMCs. The rearrangement uses TRBV28 and TRBJ2-7; 9 nucleotides align to TRBD1. CDR3 amino acids: CASSPGTGLREQYF. The CDR3 bases are TGTGCCAGCAGTCCCGGGACAGGGCTCAGGGAGCAGTACTTC.